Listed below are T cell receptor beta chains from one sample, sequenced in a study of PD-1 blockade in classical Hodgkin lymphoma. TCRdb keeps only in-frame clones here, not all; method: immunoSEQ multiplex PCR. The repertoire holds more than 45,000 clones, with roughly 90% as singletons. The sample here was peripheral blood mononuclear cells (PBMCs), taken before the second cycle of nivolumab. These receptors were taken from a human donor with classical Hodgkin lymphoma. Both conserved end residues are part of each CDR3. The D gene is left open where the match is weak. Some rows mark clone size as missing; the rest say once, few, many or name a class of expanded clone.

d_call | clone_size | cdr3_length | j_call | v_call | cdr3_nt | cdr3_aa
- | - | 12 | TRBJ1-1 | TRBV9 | TGTGCCAGCAGCGTGGGGGGCCATGAAGCTTTCTTT | CASSVGGHEAFF
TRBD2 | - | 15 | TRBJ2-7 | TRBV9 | TGTGCCAGCAGCGTAGTAGCGGGAGGGCCGGGGGAGCAGTACTTC | CASSVVAGGPGEQYF
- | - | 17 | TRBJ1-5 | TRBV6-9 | TGTGCCAGCAATTTCCGGGATACGGGGGGCTCGAATCAGCCCCAGCATTTT | CASNFRDTGGSNQPQHF
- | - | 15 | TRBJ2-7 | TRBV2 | TGTGCCAGCAGTAATCAGCGGGACAATATGTACGAGCAGTACTTC | CASSNQRDNMYEQYF
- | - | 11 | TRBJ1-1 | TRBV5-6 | TGTGCCAGCAGCCTTGGGAGGGCGGCTTTCTTT | CASSLGRAAFF
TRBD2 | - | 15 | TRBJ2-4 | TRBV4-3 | TGCGCCAGCAGCCAAGATCGGAGCGGGGGGCCTATTCAGTACTTC | CASSQDRSGGPIQYF
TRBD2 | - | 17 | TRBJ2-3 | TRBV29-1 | TGCAGCGTGGGGGATCTAGCGGGGGGCCGATACACAGATACGCAGTATTTT | CSVGDLAGGRYTDTQYF
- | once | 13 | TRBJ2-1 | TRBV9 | TGTGCCAGCAGCCTCCCGGGCTACAATGAGCAGTTCTTC | CASSLPGYNEQFF
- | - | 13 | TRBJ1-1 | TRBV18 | TGTGCCAGCTCACCACCGTTACAGCCCGAAGCTTTCTTT | CASSPPLQPEAFF
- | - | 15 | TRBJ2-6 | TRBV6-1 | TGTGCCAGCAGGGGCACAGGCTCTGGGGCCAACGTCCTGACTTTC | CASRGTGSGANVLTF
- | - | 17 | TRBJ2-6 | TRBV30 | TGTGCCTGCCCGAAGAGGGCCCCGGGTCCTGGGGCCAACGTCCTGACTTTC | CACPKRAPGPGANVLTF
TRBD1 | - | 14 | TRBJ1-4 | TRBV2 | TGTGCCAGCAGTGAGAGGACAGGGGATGAAAAACTGTTTTTT | CASSERTGDEKLFF
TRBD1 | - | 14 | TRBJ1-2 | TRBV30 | TGTGCCTGGAGTGTCGGGACAGGGGACTATGGCTACACCTTC | CAWSVGTGDYGYTF
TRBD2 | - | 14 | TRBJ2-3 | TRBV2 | TGTGCCAGCAAGGGACTAGCGGGCACAGATACGCAGTATTTT | CASKGLAGTDTQYF
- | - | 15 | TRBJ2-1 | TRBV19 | TGTGCCAGTAGTCCTGGGACGAGCTCCTACAATGAGCAGTTCTTC | CASSPGTSSYNEQFF
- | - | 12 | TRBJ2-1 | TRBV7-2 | TGTGCCAGCAGCTTTAAACAAAGCGAGCAGTTCTTC | CASSFKQSEQFF
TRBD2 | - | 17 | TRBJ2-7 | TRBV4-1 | TGCGCCAGCAGCCACCCCGACCGGGGGGGGCCCTCCTACGAGCAGTACTTC | CASSHPDRGGPSYEQYF
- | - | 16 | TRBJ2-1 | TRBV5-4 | TGTGCCAGCAGCTTGGCCGCGGGGGCCTCCTACAATGAGCAGTTCTTC | CASSLAAGASYNEQFF
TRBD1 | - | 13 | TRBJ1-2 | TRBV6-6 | TGTGCCAGCAGTTACGGTACAGGGGGCGGCTACACCTTC | CASSYGTGGGYTF
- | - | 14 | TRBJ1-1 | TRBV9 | TGTGCCAGCAGCGTAGTTGGCAGGGACACTGAAGCTTTCTTT | CASSVVGRDTEAFF
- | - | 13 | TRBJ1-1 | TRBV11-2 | TGTGCCAGCAACCCGACAGGGAACACTGAAGCTTTCTTT | CASNPTGNTEAFF
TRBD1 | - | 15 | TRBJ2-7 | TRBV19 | TGTGCCAGTAGTGCGCGACAGGGGGAAGTCTACGAGCAGTACTTC | CASSARQGEVYEQYF
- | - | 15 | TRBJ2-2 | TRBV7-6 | TGTGCCAGCAGCTTTGGGCTAGCATTTTCCGGGGAGCTGTTTTTT | CASSFGLAFSGELFF
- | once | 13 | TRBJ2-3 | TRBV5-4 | TGTGCCATCCACACGGGCTCGAAGGGTACGCAGTATTTT | CAIHTGSKGTQYF
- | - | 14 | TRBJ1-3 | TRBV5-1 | TGCGCCAGCAGCTTGGGGGTTCCTGGAAACACCATATATTTT | CASSLGVPGNTIYF
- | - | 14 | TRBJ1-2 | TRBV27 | TGTGCCAGCAGTTCTGCAGGGTCGGACTATGGCTACACCTTC | CASSSAGSDYGYTF
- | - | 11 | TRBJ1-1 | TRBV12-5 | TGTGCTAGTGCTGTGACCACTGAAGCTTTCTTT | CASAVTTEAFF
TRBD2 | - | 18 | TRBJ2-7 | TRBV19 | TGTGCCAGTAGTACCTCAATTGGACTAGCGGGAGCTCCCTACGAGCAGTACTTC | CASSTSIGLAGAPYEQYF
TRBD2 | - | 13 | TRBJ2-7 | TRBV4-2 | TGTGCCAGCAGCCCAGCGGGAGGCTACGAGCAGTACTTC | CASSPAGGYEQYF
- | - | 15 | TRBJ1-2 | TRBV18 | TGTGCCAGCTCAGTCGCCCGGGACACGGGTTATGGCTACACCTTC | CASSVARDTGYGYTF
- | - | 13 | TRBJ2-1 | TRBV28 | TGTGCCAGCAGTCCCACGCAGTACAATGAGCAGTTCTTC | CASSPTQYNEQFF
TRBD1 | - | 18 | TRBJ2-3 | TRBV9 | TGTGCCAGCAGCGTTAGTCCCGGGACAGGGGGTGGGACAGATACGCAGTATTTT | CASSVSPGTGGGTDTQYF
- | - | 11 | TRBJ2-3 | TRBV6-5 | TGTGCCAGCAGTGACACAGATACGCAGTATTTT | CASSDTDTQYF
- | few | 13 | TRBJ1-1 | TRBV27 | TGTGCCAGCAGTTTCGGGGGCCGTACTGAAGCTTTCTTT | CASSFGGRTEAFF
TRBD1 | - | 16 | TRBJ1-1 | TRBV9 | TGTGCCAGCAGCACCAACACAGGGGAGGGAGGCACTGAAGCTTTCTTT | CASSTNTGEGGTEAFF
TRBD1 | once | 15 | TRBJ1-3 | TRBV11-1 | TGTGCCAGCAGCCCCTTACCAGGGGGTGGAAACACCATATATTTT | CASSPLPGGGNTIYF
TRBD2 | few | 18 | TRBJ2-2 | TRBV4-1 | TGCGCCAGCAGCCAAGGCGGGCTAGCGGGAGTAGGCACCGGGGAGCTGTTTTTT | CASSQGGLAGVGTGELFF
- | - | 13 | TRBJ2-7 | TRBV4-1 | TGCGCCAGCAGCCTGAATGGGGCCTACGAGCAGTACTTC | CASSLNGAYEQYF
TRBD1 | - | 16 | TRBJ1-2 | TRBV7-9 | TGTGCCAGCAGCGCGCGGACAGGGGACGATAACTATGGCTACACCTTC | CASSARTGDDNYGYTF
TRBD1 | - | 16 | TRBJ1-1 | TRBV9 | TGTGCCAGCAGGACGGGGGACTCCAGGGGGTACACTGAAGCTTTCTTT | CASRTGDSRGYTEAFF
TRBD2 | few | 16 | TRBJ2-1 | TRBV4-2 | TGTGCCAGCAGCCAAACGTCAGCGGGGGTGGACAATGAGCAGTTCTTC | CASSQTSAGVDNEQFF
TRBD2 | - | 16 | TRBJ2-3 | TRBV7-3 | TGTGCCAGCAGCTTATCTCAGCGGGGTAGTGCAGATACGCAGTATTTT | CASSLSQRGSADTQYF
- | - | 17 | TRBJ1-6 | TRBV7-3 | TGTGCCAGCAGCTTATGTTTCGGGAGCTCCTATAATTCACCCCTCCACTTT | CASSLCFGSSYNSPLHF
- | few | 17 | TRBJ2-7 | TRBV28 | TGTGCCAGCAGCTTAACCCCTAGTTTGGCCCCCTACTACGAGCAGTACTTC | CASSLTPSLAPYYEQYF
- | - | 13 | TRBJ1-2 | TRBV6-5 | TGTGCCAGCAGCCCCCGAGGGCCAGATGGCTACACCTTC | CASSPRGPDGYTF
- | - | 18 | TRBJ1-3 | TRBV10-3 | TGTGCCATCAGAAACCCCTCACAGGGAACCCCCTCTGGAAACACCATATATTTT | CAIRNPSQGTPSGNTIYF
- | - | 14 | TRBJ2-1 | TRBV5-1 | TGCGCCAGCAGCCCTGACAGTACAGGGAATGAGCAGTTCTTC | CASSPDSTGNEQFF
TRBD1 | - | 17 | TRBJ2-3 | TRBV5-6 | TGTGCCAGCAGTAGGCCGGTGAGAGACAGGGGAACGAATACGCAGTATTTT | CASSRPVRDRGTNTQYF
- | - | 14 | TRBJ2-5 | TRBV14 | TGTGCCAGCAGCCATATACACCCCCCCGAGACCCAGTACTTC | CASSHIHPPETQYF
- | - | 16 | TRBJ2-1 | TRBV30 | TGTGCCTGGAGTGGGGCAGGGGCTAGCTCCTACAATGAGCAGTTCTTC | CAWSGAGASSYNEQFF
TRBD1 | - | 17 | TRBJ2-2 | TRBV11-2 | TGTGCCAGCAGCTTAGGGGGGACAGGCTCCTACACCGGGGAGCTGTTTTTT | CASSLGGTGSYTGELFF
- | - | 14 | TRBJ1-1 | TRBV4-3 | TGCGCCAGCAGCCAAGCCGGGGGGGATACTGAAGCTTTCTTT | CASSQAGGDTEAFF
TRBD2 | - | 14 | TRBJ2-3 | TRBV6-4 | TGTGCCAGCAGCCAAACTAGCGGGGGAGTTACGCAGTATTTT | CASSQTSGGVTQYF
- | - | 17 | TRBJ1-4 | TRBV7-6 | TGTGCCAGCAGTCCGGGGGTGCTAGGCGCAACTAATGAAAAACTGTTTTTT | CASSPGVLGATNEKLFF
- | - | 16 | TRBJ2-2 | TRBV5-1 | TGCGCCAGCAGACCCTCGCGGGTAACGAACACCGGGGAGCTGTTTTTT | CASRPSRVTNTGELFF